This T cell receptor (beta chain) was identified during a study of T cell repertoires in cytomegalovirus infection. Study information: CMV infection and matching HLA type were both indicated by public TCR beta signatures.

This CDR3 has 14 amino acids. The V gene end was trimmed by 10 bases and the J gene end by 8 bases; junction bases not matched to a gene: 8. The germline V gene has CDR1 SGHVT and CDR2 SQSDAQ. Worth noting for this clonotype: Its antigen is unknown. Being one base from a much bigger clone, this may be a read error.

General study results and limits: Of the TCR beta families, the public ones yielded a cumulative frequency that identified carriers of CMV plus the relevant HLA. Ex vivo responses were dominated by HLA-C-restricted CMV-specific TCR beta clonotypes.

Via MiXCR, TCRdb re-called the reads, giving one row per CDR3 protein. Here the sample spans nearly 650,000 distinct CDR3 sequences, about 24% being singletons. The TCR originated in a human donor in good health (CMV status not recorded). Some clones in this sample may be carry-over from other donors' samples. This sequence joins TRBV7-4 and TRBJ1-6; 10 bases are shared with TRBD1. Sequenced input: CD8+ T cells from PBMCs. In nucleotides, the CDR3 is TGTGCCAACCCCCGGGACAGGGGACATTCACCCCTCCACTTT. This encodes CANPRDRGHSPLHF.